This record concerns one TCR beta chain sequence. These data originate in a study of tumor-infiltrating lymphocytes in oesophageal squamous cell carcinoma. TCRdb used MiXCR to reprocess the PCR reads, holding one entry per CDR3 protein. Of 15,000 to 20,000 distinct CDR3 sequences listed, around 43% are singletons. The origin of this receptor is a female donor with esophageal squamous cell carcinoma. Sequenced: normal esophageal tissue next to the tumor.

CDR3 amino acids: CASSFDWDSESSGANVLTF. In nucleotides, the CDR3 is TGTGCCAGCAGTTTCGATTGGGACAGCGAGAGCTCTGGGGCCAACGTCCTGACTTTC. The genes are TRBV7-3 and TRBJ2-6; 7 bases line up with TRBD1. Germline lookup yields CDR1 SGHTA and CDR2 FQGTGA. The CDR3 has 19 residues. Germline trimming cut 6 bases from V and 0 bases from J; bases unmatched to any gene: 14.